This T cell receptor beta chain was identified in a study of patients and donors after allogeneic stem cell transplantation. The CDR3 contains 15 residues. Germline V CDR1 and CDR2: SGHTA, FQGNSA. The germline V and J ends were trimmed by 1 base and 1 base, with 10 bases remaining between them. TCRdb called the RT-PCR reads again in MiXCR, with one record for every CDR3 protein. The data contain some 40,000 distinct CDR3 sequences, 30% to 40% of them singletons. The sample holds a few counts of this clonotype. The TCR sequence derives from a human donor who was either an allogeneic HSCT recipient or a stem cell or donor lymphocyte infusion donor (not recorded which). It is not recorded whose cells these are; they may come from a transplant donor. The chain is built from TRBV7-2 and TRBJ1-2; a possible D gene is TRBD1 (5 bases). The source material was blood, either unsorted or a sorted T cell fraction (not recorded which). DNA for the CDR3: TGTGCCAGCAGCTTAGTGCCAGGGATTAACTATGGCTACACCTTC. The encoded protein is CASSLVPGINYGYTF.